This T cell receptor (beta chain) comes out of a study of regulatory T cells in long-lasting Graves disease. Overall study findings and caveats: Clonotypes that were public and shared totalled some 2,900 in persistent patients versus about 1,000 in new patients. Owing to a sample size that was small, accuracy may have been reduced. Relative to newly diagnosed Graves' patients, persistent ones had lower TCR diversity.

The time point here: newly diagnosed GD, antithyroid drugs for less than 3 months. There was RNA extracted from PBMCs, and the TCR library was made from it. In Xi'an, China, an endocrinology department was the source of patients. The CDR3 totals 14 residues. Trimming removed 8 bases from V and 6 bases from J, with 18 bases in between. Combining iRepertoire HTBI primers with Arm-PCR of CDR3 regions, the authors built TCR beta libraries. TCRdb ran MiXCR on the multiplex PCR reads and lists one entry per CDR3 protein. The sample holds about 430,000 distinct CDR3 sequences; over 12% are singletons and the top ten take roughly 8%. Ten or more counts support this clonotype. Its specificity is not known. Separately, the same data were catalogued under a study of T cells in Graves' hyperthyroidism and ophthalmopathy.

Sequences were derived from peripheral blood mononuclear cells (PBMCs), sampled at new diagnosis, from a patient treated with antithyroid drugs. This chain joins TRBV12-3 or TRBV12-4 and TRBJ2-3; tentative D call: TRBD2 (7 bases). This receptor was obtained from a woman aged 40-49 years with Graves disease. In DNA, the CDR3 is TGTGCCAGCTTCATGGGGGGGCGCTCCGATACGCAGTATTTT. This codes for CASFMGGRSDTQYF.